This passage covers 25 T cell receptor beta chains from one sample sequenced in a study of T cell repertoires in cytomegalovirus infection (dated by TCRdb to between 2017 and 2020). This sample was sequenced with an Illumina HiSeq 1500. The public reads were reprocessed in TCRdb via fastp at Q25 and MiXCR, keeping in-frame beta chains. Every distinct CDR3 protein forms one entry, paired with its most common genes and DNA. The sample contains roughly 640,000 distinct CDR3 sequences, 20% to 25% of them found a single time. 6.5% to 10% of the sample is taken by the ten largest. Sequencing used CD8+ T cells from PBMCs. These TCRs come from a human donor in good health (CMV status not recorded). Some clones in this sample may be carry-over from other donors' samples.

The chain is built from TRBV27 and TRBJ2-1; 10 bases align to TRBD1. J was trimmed by 5 bases and V by 2 bases; bases with no gene match: 6. This CDR3 has 16 residues. Germline V lookup: CDR1 MNHEY, CDR2 SMNVEV (reference sequence). CDR3 region: CASSLVGTGANNEQFF. Here the CDR3 DNA reads TGTGCCAGCAGTTTAGTAGGGACAGGGGCTAACAATGAGCAGTTCTTC.

V usage is TRBV28 and J usage is TRBJ1-5, with D uncertain. Trimming pared 5 bases from V and 3 bases from J, leaving 11 bases between. The CDR3 covers 14 residues. In germline, CDR1 is MDHEN, CDR2 SYDVKM. As DNA, the CDR3 is TGTGCCAGCAGTCCGGACGGAACCAATCAGCCCCAGCATTTT. Protein product: CASSPDGTNQPQHF.

The sample holds many counts of this clonotype. The chain has TRBV7-9 and TRBJ2-7; the D gene could be TRBD1 or TRBD2 (5 bases each). There are 11 residues in the CDR3. The germline V gene encodes CDR1 SEHNR and CDR2 FQNEAQ (reference sequence). V was shortened by 0 bases and J by 10 bases, with 7 bases between the two germline ends. The CDR3 here is CASSLAGEQYF. The CDR3 DNA sequence: TGTGCCAGCAGCTTAGCGGGGGAACAGTACTTC.

The rearrangement links TRBV10-3 to TRBJ1-1, with D hard to call. V was shortened by 6 bases and J by 2 bases, with 22 bases between the two germline ends. Looked up from germline, CDR1 is ENHRY and CDR2 is SYGVKD. The CDR3 has 17 residues. The CDR3 sequence is CAIRRTREGRVNTEAFF. The CDR3 DNA follows: TGTGCCATCAGGAGGACCCGAGAGGGAAGGGTTAACACTGAAGCTTTCTTT.

This clonotype was found a few times. The V gene is TRBV7-9, the J gene TRBJ2-7; 9 bases fit TRBD1. V gave up 6 bases and J gave up 5 bases; unmatched junction bases: 11. The CDR3 sequence is 15 residues long. Germline V gives CDR1 SEHNR, CDR2 FQNEAQ (reference sequence). In DNA form, the CDR3 reads TGTGCCAGCAGACCCACCGGGACAGGGTACAACGAGCAGTACTTC. It codes for CASRPTGTGYNEQYF.

This clonotype was counted between two and nine times. The chain joins TRBV7-9 to TRBJ2-6, with D possibly being TRBD1 or TRBD2 (5 bases each). CDR1 and CDR2 from the germline V gene are SEHNR and FQNEAQ (reference sequence). V lost 5 bases, J lost 3 bases, and 17 bases lay in between. The CDR3 spans 17 residues. The CDR3 nucleotides read TGTGCCAGCAGCAAAGAGGGCAGGGCATATGGGGCCAACGTCCTGACTTTC. This encodes CASSKEGRAYGANVLTF.

Concerning this clonotype itself: This clone may be a read error of a much larger clone one base away. The V gene is TRBV9, the J gene TRBJ2-1; D unresolved. Between the trimmed V and J ends, which lost 6 bases and 6 bases, there was a span of 4 bases. Germline assignment: CDR1 SGDLS and CDR2 YYNGEE. The CDR3 extends over 10 amino acids. The CDR3 region is CASNPNEQFF. Here the CDR3 DNA reads TGTGCCAGCAACCCCAATGAGCAGTTCTTC. Looking up the rest from reference TRBV9 and TRBJ2-1 gives the full variable domain: DSGVTQTPKHLITATGQRVTLRCSPRSGDLSVYWYQQSLDQGLQFLIQYYNGEERAKGNILERFSAQQFPDLHSELNLSSLELGDSALYFCASNPNEQFFGPGTRLTVL.

V usage is TRBV7-9 and J usage is TRBJ2-7; TRBD1 aligns across 9 bases. With V trimmed by 5 bases and J by 4 bases, 9 bases remained unmatched. CDR1 and CDR2 (germline): SEHNR, FQNEAQ (reference sequence). This CDR3 region has 15 residues. The CDR3 DNA sequence: TGTGCCAGCAGCCGATCCACAGGGGGCGGTTACGAGCAGTACTTC. Translated, it gives CASSRSTGGGYEQYF. The full variable domain, completed using reference TRBV7-9 and TRBJ2-7, is DTGVSQNPRHKITKRGQNVTFRCDPISEHNRLYWYRQTLGQGPEFLTYFQNEAQLEKSRLLSDRFSAERPKGSFSTLEIQRTEQGDSAMYLCASSRSTGGGYEQYFGPGTRLTVT.

The J gene is TRBJ2-1, the V gene TRBV28; tentatively, D is TRBD1 (6 bases). In germline, CDR1 is MDHEN, CDR2 SYDVKM. The CDR3 runs to 14 residues. Trimming pared 8 bases from V and 2 bases from J, leaving 13 bases between. CDR3 sequence: CASLPRTAYNEQFF. For the CDR3, the DNA is TGTGCCAGCCTACCCCGGACAGCCTACAATGAGCAGTTCTTC.

This clonotype was detected ten times or more. The J gene is TRBJ1-5, the V gene TRBV7-6; D unclear. V lost 1 base and J 4 bases, leaving 5 bases between the germline ends. This CDR3 contains 13 residues. The germline V gene has CDR1 SGHVS and CDR2 FNYEAQ. DNA of the CDR3: TGTGCCAGCAGCTTAGACGATAATCAGCCCCAGCATTTT. Its protein is CASSLDDNQPQHF.

This clonotype was recorded many times. This chain uses TRBV28 with TRBJ2-5, with D tentatively TRBD2 (6 bases). Germline CDR1 and CDR2: MDHEN and SYDVKM. The V end lost 7 bases, the J end lost 4 bases, and 19 bases lay between the germline ends. The CDR3 is 15 amino acids. CDR3 bases: TGTGCCAGCAACATACGGGGCGGGGTTTCAGAGACCCAGTACTTC. This encodes CASNIRGGVSETQYF.

This clonotype was observed a handful of times. V is TRBV4-3 and J is TRBJ2-2, with D unresolved. Germline V CDR1 and CDR2: LGHNA, YSLEER. The CDR3 runs to 14 residues. The V end lost 1 base, the J end lost 3 bases, and 6 bases lay between the germline ends. The CDR3 DNA sequence: TGCGCCAGCAGCCAAGGGGTGTACACCGGGGAGCTGTTTTTT. Protein sequence: CASSQGVYTGELFF.

V is TRBV7-4 and J is TRBJ1-2; D is uncertain. Looked up from germline, CDR1 is SGHVT and CDR2 is SQSDAQ. The CDR3 spans 16 residues. V gave up 3 bases and J gave up 1 base, with 15 bases separating them. The CDR3 DNA reads as TGTGCCAGCAGCTTGACCGGGTCCTACCTTAACTATGGCTACACCTTC. Translating it yields CASSLTGSYLNYGYTF.

This clonotype was counted only a few times. The chain is built from TRBV4-3 and TRBJ2-1, with 8 nucleotides matching TRBD1. Trimming removed 1 base from V and 10 bases from J; junction bases left unmatched: 6. There are 14 residues in the CDR3. CDR1 is LGHNA, CDR2 YSLEER, per germline. The DNA for the CDR3 is TGCGCCAGCAGCCAAGCCCAGGGGGCTTGGGAGCAGTTCTTC. Translating it yields CASSQAQGAWEQFF.

This clonotype came up many times. V is TRBV28 and J is TRBJ1-2, with D perhaps matching TRBD1 (5 bases). The germline gives CDR1 MDHEN, CDR2 SYDVKM. V was pared by 4 bases and J by 4 bases, with 19 bases between. This CDR3 spans 16 amino acids. The chain's CDR3 is CASSSALLDSFYGYTF. The CDR3 DNA reads as TGTGCCAGCAGTTCCGCCCTATTAGACAGTTTCTATGGCTACACCTTC.

Details on this clonotype: An end of the junction differs from the germline gene, which may be a read error. The chain couples TRBV4-1 to TRBJ2-1; D gene ambiguous. There are 13 residues in the CDR3. Germline V lookup: CDR1 MGHRA, CDR2 YSYEKL. CDR3 in DNA: TGTGCCAGCAGCCAAGTTGTGGGGAATGAGCAGTTCTTC. Protein product: CASSQVVGNEQFF.

In this sample, this clonotype turned up many times. V and J are TRBV7-9 and TRBJ2-3; D possibly matches TRBD1 or TRBD2 (6 bases each). V was clipped by 4 bases and J by 2 bases, with 10 bases between them. Germline V gene data show CDR1 as SEHNR and CDR2 as FQNEAQ (reference sequence). The CDR3 extends over 14 amino acids. The CDR3 is CASSSPGATDTQYF. CDR3 in DNA: TGTGCCAGCAGCTCCCCGGGGGCCACAGATACGCAGTATTTT.

There are many counts of this clonotype. The chain joins TRBV6-2 or TRBV6-3 to TRBJ2-5, with unresolved D. CDR3 length: 14 amino acids. V was clipped by 2 bases and J by 2 bases, with 9 bases between them. Germline V gives CDR1 MNHEY, CDR2 SVGEGT. CDR3: CASSYVSVQETQYF. The CDR3 coding sequence is TGTGCCAGCAGTTACGTGTCTGTACAAGAGACCCAGTACTTC.

This clonotype has only a few counts. The rearrangement links TRBV28 to TRBJ2-1; the match to TRBD2 covers 13 bases. The CDR3 is 17 amino acids. Trimming took 0 bases from V and 5 from J; bases not matched to a gene: 4. Per germline, CDR1 MDHEN and CDR2 SYDVKM. CDR3 nucleotide sequence: TGTGCCAGCAGTTTATGGAACGGACTAGCGGGGGACAATGAGCAGTTCTTC. Amino acids: CASSLWNGLAGDNEQFF.

The sample holds a few counts of this clonotype. V is TRBV6-6 and J is TRBJ2-1, with 8 bases matching TRBD1. The V gene's germline CDR1 is MNHNY and CDR2 SVGAGI (reference sequence). The length of the CDR3 is 11 residues. The junction had 13 bases not matched to a gene; V was cut back by 11 bases and J by 16 bases. CDR3 sequence: CAVTGTGDEFF. In DNA, the CDR3 is TGTGCCGTCACCGGGACAGGAGACGAATTCTTC.

The chain links TRBV6-5 to TRBJ2-2; D ambiguous. The germline V and J ends were trimmed by 5 bases and 7 bases, with 17 bases remaining between them. CDR1 is MNHEY, CDR2 SVGAGI, per germline. CDR3 length: 15 residues. The CDR3 spells CASSKDSLVGGELFF. The DNA for the CDR3 is TGTGCCAGCAGTAAAGACTCTCTGGTCGGCGGGGAGCTGTTTTTT.

This clonotype was counted a few times. The V and J genes are TRBV2 and TRBJ2-1, with 8 bases that match TRBD2. Germline loops: CDR1 SNHLY, CDR2 FYNNEI. Germline trimming cut 9 bases from V and 5 bases from J; bases unmatched to any gene: 12. There are 15 residues in the CDR3. CDR3 residues: CARWRLAGFNNEQFF. Written as DNA, the CDR3 is TGTGCCAGATGGAGGCTAGCGGGTTTTAACAATGAGCAGTTCTTC.

The chain carries TRBV29-1 and TRBJ2-7; 9 nucleotides align to TRBD1. The CDR3 runs to 15 residues. Germline values: CDR1 SQVTM, CDR2 ANQGSEA. J gave up 3 bases and V 0 bases, and 6 bases lay outside the gene matches. The CDR3 DNA sequence: TGCAGCGTTGAAGACCTGACAGGGGGGGACTACGAGCAGTACTTC. Translation gives CSVEDLTGGDYEQYF.

This clonotype was observed many times. The chain joins TRBV6-2 or TRBV6-3 to TRBJ2-1, with D perhaps being TRBD1 or TRBD2 (5 bases each). V dropped 3 bases and J dropped 4 bases, with 16 bases sitting between them. The V gene's germline CDR1 is MNHEY and CDR2 SVGEGT. This CDR3 is built from 16 residues. The chain's CDR3 is CASSYRGASPYNEQFF. The DNA of the CDR3 is TGTGCCAGCAGTTATAGAGGGGCTAGCCCTTACAATGAGCAGTTCTTC.

A few counts support this clonotype. CDR3 loop: CASSDGQYGQPQHF. The CDR3 DNA follows: TGTGCCAGTAGTGACGGACAGTACGGTCAGCCCCAGCATTTT. V gene TRBV19 combines with J gene TRBJ1-5; D might be TRBD1 (6 bases). Germline values: CDR1 LNHDA, CDR2 SQIVND (reference sequence). This CDR3 region has 14 residues. V was pared by 5 bases and J by 6 bases, with 14 bases between.